These T cell receptor beta chains were read from a single sample in a study of CD8 T cells in ankylosing spondylitis. From the 5' RACE reads, TCRdb called clonotypes with MiXCR, one entry per CDR3 protein. The table records about 220,000 distinct CDR3 sequences, roughly 24% of them present only once. The sequencing sample was made of blood, either unsorted or a sorted T cell fraction (not recorded which). The receptors originated from a male donor with ankylosing spondylitis or in good health (not recorded which). Both conserved end residues are part of each CDR3. The D gene is left open where the match is weak. For some rows the clone size is stated as once, few or many, or as a class when expanded; others skip it.

v_call: TRBV20-1; clone_size: many; j_call: TRBJ1-4; d_call: -; cdr3_nt: TGCAGTGCTATTCGAGGTGAAAAACTGTTTTTT; cdr3_aa: CSAIRGEKLFF
v_call: TRBV5-1; clone_size: many; j_call: TRBJ2-5; d_call: -; cdr3_nt: TGCGCCAGCAGCTCTCAAGAGACCCAGTACTTC; cdr3_aa: CASSSQETQYF
v_call: TRBV5-6; clone_size: -; j_call: TRBJ2-3; d_call: TRBD2; cdr3_nt: TGTGCCAGCAGCCCGAGGACTAGTTCAGATACGCAGTATTTT; cdr3_aa: CASSPRTSSDTQYF
v_call: TRBV15; clone_size: once; j_call: TRBJ2-5; d_call: -; cdr3_nt: TGTGCCACCAGCAGAGACGAGGGAACCCAGTACTTC; cdr3_aa: CATSRDEGTQYF
v_call: TRBV29-1; clone_size: many; j_call: TRBJ2-7; d_call: -; cdr3_nt: TGCAGCGTTGAAGGAGGGAACTACGAGCAGTACTTC; cdr3_aa: CSVEGGNYEQYF
v_call: TRBV5-1; clone_size: many; j_call: TRBJ2-5; d_call: -; cdr3_nt: TGCGCCAGCAGCTTGGACATGTCTAACCGAAAGGGGGAGACCCAGTACTTC; cdr3_aa: CASSLDMSNRKGETQYF
v_call: TRBV7-2; clone_size: -; j_call: TRBJ1-6; d_call: TRBD1; cdr3_nt: TGTGCCAGCAGTTTACAGGGGATTGGATCACCCCTCCACTTT; cdr3_aa: CASSLQGIGSPLHF
v_call: TRBV20-1; clone_size: -; j_call: TRBJ2-7; d_call: -; cdr3_nt: TGCAGTGCTAGATCCGAGTACGAGCAGTACTTC; cdr3_aa: CSARSEYEQYF
v_call: TRBV7-8; clone_size: many; j_call: TRBJ1-1; d_call: TRBD1; cdr3_nt: TGTGCCAGCAGATCTAAGACAGGGTACACTGAAGCTTTCTTT; cdr3_aa: CASRSKTGYTEAFF
v_call: TRBV6-2/TRBV6-3; clone_size: few; j_call: TRBJ2-6; d_call: TRBD1; cdr3_nt: TGTGCCAGCAGTCAGGGACAGGGTTCGTCTGGGGCCAACGTCCTGACTTTC; cdr3_aa: CASSQGQGSSGANVLTF
v_call: TRBV28; clone_size: many; j_call: TRBJ2-7; d_call: TRBD2; cdr3_nt: TGTGCCAGCAGGGCTAGCGGGAGGGCGTACGAGCAGTACTTC; cdr3_aa: CASRASGRAYEQYF
v_call: TRBV29-1; clone_size: -; j_call: TRBJ2-1; d_call: -; cdr3_nt: TGCAGCGCTAGCCTCGGGGTAGCCAATGAGCAGTTCTTC; cdr3_aa: CSASLGVANEQFF
v_call: TRBV29-1; clone_size: many; j_call: TRBJ2-3; d_call: TRBD1; cdr3_nt: TGCAGCGTGACAGGGGCAATGAGAGATACGCAGTATTTT; cdr3_aa: CSVTGAMRDTQYF
v_call: TRBV20-1; clone_size: -; j_call: TRBJ2-3; d_call: -; cdr3_nt: TGCAGTGGGGGCACCGACACAGATACGCAGTATTTT; cdr3_aa: CSGGTDTDTQYF
v_call: TRBV27; clone_size: -; j_call: TRBJ1-1; d_call: TRBD1; cdr3_nt: TGTGCCAGCAGTCCAACCTTGACAGGGAGGGGCACTGAAGCTTTCTTT; cdr3_aa: CASSPTLTGRGTEAFF
v_call: TRBV20-1; clone_size: many; j_call: TRBJ2-3; d_call: -; cdr3_nt: TGCAGTGCTTCCTTCTCCCTCACAGATACGCAGTATTTT; cdr3_aa: CSASFSLTDTQYF
v_call: TRBV5-6; clone_size: many; j_call: TRBJ2-4; d_call: TRBD1; cdr3_nt: TGTGCCAGCAGCCCTAGTTGGGCGACAGGGTTTGCCAAAGACATTCAGTACTTC; cdr3_aa: CASSPSWATGFAKDIQYF
v_call: TRBV25-1; clone_size: many; j_call: TRBJ2-7; d_call: -; cdr3_nt: TGTGCCAGCAGCCCATCCCCCCCGAACGGCTACGAGCAGTACTTC; cdr3_aa: CASSPSPPNGYEQYF
v_call: TRBV11-2; clone_size: many; j_call: TRBJ2-1; d_call: TRBD2; cdr3_nt: TGTGCCAGCAGCACAGCTAGCGGGAGCTCCTACAATGAGCAGTTCTTC; cdr3_aa: CASSTASGSSYNEQFF
v_call: TRBV7-2; clone_size: many; j_call: TRBJ2-3; d_call: -; cdr3_nt: TGTGCCAGCAGCTTAGCTCGGGCAGATACGCAGTATTTT; cdr3_aa: CASSLARADTQYF
v_call: TRBV12-3/TRBV12-4; clone_size: once; j_call: TRBJ2-1; d_call: -; cdr3_nt: TGTGCCAGCAGTGGGACACCTTTCGAGCAGTTCTTC; cdr3_aa: CASSGTPFEQFF
v_call: TRBV20-1; clone_size: -; j_call: TRBJ2-7; d_call: -; cdr3_nt: TGCAGTGCTAGGCCCCCAAAGGGAAGCACCTACGAGCAGTACTTC; cdr3_aa: CSARPPKGSTYEQYF
v_call: TRBV12-3/TRBV12-4; clone_size: -; j_call: TRBJ1-5; d_call: TRBD1; cdr3_nt: TGTGCCAGCAGTACAACAGGGGTAGGGAATCAGCCCCAGCATTTT; cdr3_aa: CASSTTGVGNQPQHF
v_call: TRBV6-5; clone_size: many; j_call: TRBJ1-2; d_call: -; cdr3_nt: TGTGCCAGCAGCGTGAGACCCTATGGCTACACCTTC; cdr3_aa: CASSVRPYGYTF
v_call: TRBV29-1; clone_size: many; j_call: TRBJ1-1; d_call: -; cdr3_nt: TGCAGCGTTGAAGAGTTAGGGGCAGGTGAAGCTTTCTTT; cdr3_aa: CSVEELGAGEAFF
v_call: TRBV29-1; clone_size: many; j_call: TRBJ1-1; d_call: TRBD1; cdr3_nt: TGCAGCGTTGACCCCGACAGGGGAGGGACTGAAGCTTTCTTT; cdr3_aa: CSVDPDRGGTEAFF
v_call: TRBV6-2/TRBV6-3; clone_size: -; j_call: TRBJ2-6; d_call: -; cdr3_nt: TGTGCCAGCAGTATAGGAGGCACAAGCTCTGGGGCCAACGTCCTGACTTTC; cdr3_aa: CASSIGGTSSGANVLTF
v_call: TRBV29-1; clone_size: -; j_call: TRBJ2-7; d_call: TRBD1; cdr3_nt: TGCAGCGTTGAAGGACAGGGGGCCGACGAGCAGTACTTC; cdr3_aa: CSVEGQGADEQYF
v_call: TRBV18; clone_size: few; j_call: TRBJ1-1; d_call: -; cdr3_nt: TGTGCCAGCTCGCGCAGGGAATCGGACACTGAAGCTTTCTTT; cdr3_aa: CASSRRESDTEAFF
v_call: TRBV20-1; clone_size: -; j_call: TRBJ1-5; d_call: TRBD1; cdr3_nt: TGCAGTGCTATGACAGGGGCTCGGAGCAATCAGCCCCAGCATTTT; cdr3_aa: CSAMTGARSNQPQHF
v_call: TRBV12-3/TRBV12-4; clone_size: -; j_call: TRBJ2-4; d_call: -; cdr3_nt: TGTGCCAGCAGTTTGGCCTCGATAAACATTCAGTACTTC; cdr3_aa: CASSLASINIQYF
v_call: TRBV7-2; clone_size: many; j_call: TRBJ1-3; d_call: -; cdr3_nt: TGTGCCAGCAGCTTAGGGGGGGGACCCTCTGGAAACACCATATATTTT; cdr3_aa: CASSLGGGPSGNTIYF
v_call: TRBV9; clone_size: many; j_call: TRBJ2-7; d_call: -; cdr3_nt: TGTGCCAGCAGCGTAGAAGGACGGGTCGGGGAGCAGTACTTC; cdr3_aa: CASSVEGRVGEQYF
v_call: TRBV5-1; clone_size: -; j_call: TRBJ2-7; d_call: TRBD2; cdr3_nt: TGCGCCAGCAGTCCAAGGACTAGCGGGAAGTCTGGCGAGCAGTACTTC; cdr3_aa: CASSPRTSGKSGEQYF
v_call: TRBV5-1; clone_size: -; j_call: TRBJ2-5; d_call: TRBD2; cdr3_nt: TGCGCCAGCAGTACCCAAGGTAGCGGGAGTGGAGAGACCCAGTACTTC; cdr3_aa: CASSTQGSGSGETQYF
v_call: TRBV20-1; clone_size: -; j_call: TRBJ1-1; d_call: TRBD1; cdr3_nt: TGCAGTGCAGAAGGACAGGGGGACACTGAAGCTTTCTTT; cdr3_aa: CSAEGQGDTEAFF
v_call: TRBV29-1; clone_size: few; j_call: TRBJ2-6; d_call: -; cdr3_nt: TGCAGCGTTGCACAGGCTTCTGGGGCCAACGTCCTGACTTTC; cdr3_aa: CSVAQASGANVLTF
v_call: TRBV20-1; clone_size: few; j_call: TRBJ1-2; d_call: -; cdr3_nt: TGCAGTGCTAGGGCCCCTGGCAGGGAAAAGGGCTACACCTTC; cdr3_aa: CSARAPGREKGYTF
v_call: TRBV7-9; clone_size: many; j_call: TRBJ1-2; d_call: -; cdr3_nt: TGTGCCAGCAGCCCCCAGCGAATTACTAACTATGGCTACACCTTC; cdr3_aa: CASSPQRITNYGYTF
v_call: TRBV7-9; clone_size: many; j_call: TRBJ2-2; d_call: TRBD2; cdr3_nt: TGTGCCAGCAGCTTAGCGCCAAGCGGGAGTGCCGGGGAGCTGTTTTTT; cdr3_aa: CASSLAPSGSAGELFF
v_call: TRBV5-1; clone_size: many; j_call: TRBJ2-2; d_call: TRBD2; cdr3_nt: TGCGCCAGCAGCCGGACTAGCGGGAGGGCGGCCGGGGAGCTGTTTTTT; cdr3_aa: CASSRTSGRAAGELFF
v_call: TRBV5-1; clone_size: many; j_call: TRBJ2-3; d_call: -; cdr3_nt: TGCGCCAGCAGCCGGACGAGCATAAAGTCAGATACGCAGTATTTT; cdr3_aa: CASSRTSIKSDTQYF
v_call: TRBV9; clone_size: many; j_call: TRBJ2-7; d_call: -; cdr3_nt: TGTGCCAGCAGCGTAATGATGGGGCCCTCCGAGCAGTACTTC; cdr3_aa: CASSVMMGPSEQYF
v_call: TRBV9; clone_size: many; j_call: TRBJ1-3; d_call: -; cdr3_nt: TGTGCCAGCAGCGTAGCTACGGGGTATGGAAACACCATATATTTT; cdr3_aa: CASSVATGYGNTIYF
v_call: TRBV4-2; clone_size: -; j_call: TRBJ2-5; d_call: -; cdr3_nt: TGTGCCAGCAGCCAAGATGAGAGAGGAGAGACCCAGTACTTC; cdr3_aa: CASSQDERGETQYF
v_call: TRBV20-1; clone_size: many; j_call: TRBJ1-5; d_call: -; cdr3_nt: TGCAGTGCTAGAAGAGGCCCTGAGTTATGGCCCCAGCATTTT; cdr3_aa: CSARRGPELWPQHF
v_call: TRBV7-9; clone_size: many; j_call: TRBJ2-2; d_call: TRBD1; cdr3_nt: TGTGCCAGCAGCAAGCGGACAGGGTCCGGGAACACCGGGGAGCTGTTTTTT; cdr3_aa: CASSKRTGSGNTGELFF
v_call: TRBV12-3/TRBV12-4; clone_size: many; j_call: TRBJ1-5; d_call: -; cdr3_nt: TGTGCCAGCAGTTCTCACGTAGCCCGTCCCCAGCATTTT; cdr3_aa: CASSSHVARPQHF
v_call: TRBV5-1; clone_size: -; j_call: TRBJ1-1; d_call: -; cdr3_nt: TGCGCCAGCAGCTTGGTACTTGGTAAGACTGAAGCTTTCTTT; cdr3_aa: CASSLVLGKTEAFF
v_call: TRBV6-5; clone_size: -; j_call: TRBJ2-1; d_call: -; cdr3_nt: TGTGCCAGCAGTAAGGGAGGTGAGCAGTTCTTC; cdr3_aa: CASSKGGEQFF
v_call: TRBV20-1; clone_size: -; j_call: TRBJ1-1; d_call: -; cdr3_nt: TGCAGTGCTAGTGGGCAGGGGAGGTACACTGAAGCTTTCTTT; cdr3_aa: CSASGQGRYTEAFF
v_call: TRBV12-3/TRBV12-4; clone_size: many; j_call: TRBJ1-1; d_call: -; cdr3_nt: TGTGCCAGCAGTCGGGTGTACACTGAAGCTTTCTTT; cdr3_aa: CASSRVYTEAFF